A single sample gave rise to the 18 T cell receptor beta chains below, sequenced in a study of blood T cell repertoires in COVID-19. Produced via immunoSEQ multiplex PCR; TCRdb's table is partial and in-frame only. Among fewer than 450,000 clones, roughly 86% were seen once, and the ten largest hold over 2%. Sequencing used PBMCs or T cells enriched from blood (not recorded which). The source is a woman between 35 and 50 years old with acute COVID-19.

The sample holds a few counts of this clone. This chain connects TRBV7-9 to TRBJ1-6, with TRBD1 matching over 10 bases. The junction had 7 bases not matched to a gene; V was cut back by 1 base and J by 10 bases. CDR1 SEHNR and CDR2 FQNEAQ come from the germline V gene (reference sequence). The CDR3 has 16 amino acids. DNA for the CDR3: TGTGCCAGCAGCTTAGACGGGACAGGGGCTAGCTCACCCCTCCACTTT. Protein: CASSLDGTGASSPLHF.

This chain links TRBV7-8 with TRBJ2-7, with no clear D. Trimming removed 1 base from V and 0 bases from J, with 10 bases in between. This CDR3 spans 15 amino acids. Looked up from germline, CDR1 is SGHVS and CDR2 is FQNEAQ. The CDR3 DNA reads as TGTGCCAGCAGCTTAGGGCAGGTTAGCTCCTACGAGCAGTACTTC. This sequence encodes CASSLGQVSSYEQYF.

This clone was seen once. The rearrangement uses TRBV9 and TRBJ2-2; D is possibly TRBD1 (6 bases). Deletions cut 4 bases from V and 1 base from J, with 14 bases between. The CDR3 runs to 16 residues. Germline V gene sequence: CDR1 SGDLS, CDR2 YYNGEE. The CDR3 loop is CASSSLAQGNTGELFF. The CDR3 DNA sequence: TGTGCCAGCAGCTCATTAGCACAGGGGAACACCGGGGAGCTGTTTTTT.

The gene calls are TRBV6-5 and TRBJ1-1; no clear D. This CDR3 has 15 amino acids. Germline V gives CDR1 MNHEY, CDR2 SVGAGI. V lost 0 bases and J 1 base, leaving 9 bases between the germline ends. DNA for the CDR3: TGTGCCAGCAGTTACTCGCAGGCCTCGAACACTGAAGCTTTCTTT. Its protein product is CASSYSQASNTEAFF.

The V call is TRBV11-2, the J call TRBJ2-5, with a possible D match to TRBD1 (6 bases). The V gene's germline CDR1 is SGHAT and CDR2 FQNNGV. V shed 4 bases and J shed 2 bases, with 17 bases lying between them. This CDR3 comprises 16 residues. The CDR3, as DNA: TGTGCCAGCAGCTCACACCCGTGGACAGATCAAGAGACCCAGTACTTC. Its translation: CASSSHPWTDQETQYF.

The rearrangement links TRBV12-5 to TRBJ1-5; no clear D gene. With 2 bases removed from V and 9 bases from J, the gap between germline ends came to 14 bases. There are 14 residues in the CDR3. Germline V lookup: CDR1 LGHNT, CDR2 FRNRAP. As DNA, the CDR3 is TGTGCTAGTGGTTTGACCGAGACCGCAGGGCCCCAGCATTTT. It specifies CASGLTETAGPQHF.

This chain connects TRBV11-2 to TRBJ2-7, with D tentatively TRBD2 (5 bases). Per germline, CDR1 SGHAT and CDR2 FQNNGV. Trimming cost V 5 bases and J 0 bases, with 14 bases left between them. CDR3 length: 15 amino acids. The CDR3 loop is CASSPTRDSSYEQYF. CDR3 bases: TGTGCCAGCAGCCCAACCCGGGATAGCTCCTACGAGCAGTACTTC.

V gene TRBV14 combines with J gene TRBJ1-2; 7 bases agree with TRBD1. Germline V lookup: CDR1 SGHDN, CDR2 FVKESK. The CDR3 totals 13 residues. The V gene end was trimmed by 4 bases and the J gene end by 4 bases; junction bases not matched to a gene: 3. The CDR3 nucleotides are TGTGCCAGCAGCCTGGGACAGCGCTATGGCTACACCTTC. It specifies CASSLGQRYGYTF. Based on the CDR3 plus reference TRBV14 and TRBJ1-2, the full variable domain is EAGVTQFPSHSVIEKGQTVTLRCDPISGHDNLYWYRRVMGKEIKFLLHFVKESKQDESGMPNNRFLAERTGGTYSTLKVQPAELEDSGVYFCASSLGQRYGYTFGSGTRLTVV.

This clone was found once. The chain uses TRBV15 and TRBJ1-6; D uncertain. The CDR3 is 15 residues long. V was clipped by 0 bases and J by 10 bases, with 13 bases between them. In germline, CDR1 is LNHNV, CDR2 YYDKDF (reference sequence). This CDR3 reads CATSRDLGRGSPLHF. CDR3 DNA sequence: TGTGCCACCAGCAGAGATCTTGGCCGAGGATCACCCCTCCACTTT.

This rearrangement joins TRBV5-1 to TRBJ1-1; TRBD1 might be the D (5 bases). Between the trimmed V and J ends, which lost 1 base and 3 bases, there was a span of 7 bases. This CDR3 comprises 13 residues. CDR1 is SGHRS, CDR2 YFSETQ, per germline. CDR3 nucleotide sequence: TGCGCCAGCAGCTTGTCAGGGCACACTGAAGCTTTCTTT. It is translated as CASSLSGHTEAFF.

The rearrangement uses TRBV3-1 (or the pseudogene TRBV3-2) and TRBJ1-2; 7 nucleotides match TRBD1. CDR1 and CDR2 from the germline V gene are LGHDT and YNNKEL (reference sequence). The CDR3 runs to 14 residues. V gave up 4 bases and J gave up 7 bases; unmatched junction bases: 9. CDR3 loop: CASSPGSGGRGYTF. The DNA for the CDR3 is TGTGCCAGCAGCCCCGGCTCAGGGGGACGTGGCTACACCTTC.

V gene TRBV10-2 combines with J gene TRBJ2-7; the match to TRBD1 covers 7 bases. With 7 bases clipped from V and 0 bases from J, the junction kept 9 bases outside the gene matches. CDR3 length equals 15 residues. Germline V lookup: CDR1 WSHSY, CDR2 SAAADI. Written as DNA, the CDR3 is TGCGCCAGCAATCCCGGGACAGCGAGCTCCTACGAGCAGTACTTC. It translates to CASNPGTASSYEQYF.

J is TRBJ1-4 and V is TRBV9; 9 nucleotides agree with TRBD1. The CDR3 length is 15 residues. Trimming cost V 0 bases and J 7 bases; bases outside gene matches: 4. The V gene's germline CDR1 is SGDLS and CDR2 YYNGEE. CDR3 in amino acids: CASSVDPGQGEKLFF. The CDR3 region has the DNA TGTGCCAGCAGCGTAGATCCGGGACAGGGTGAAAAACTGTTTTTT.

V usage is TRBV2 and J usage is TRBJ2-5; D gene ambiguous. Trimming pared 6 bases from V and 4 bases from J, leaving 3 bases between. The CDR3 has 10 residues. Germline lookup yields CDR1 SNHLY and CDR2 FYNNEI. CDR3 loop: CASSVETQYF. The DNA of the CDR3 is TGTGCCAGCAGCGTAGAGACCCAGTACTTC.

The V gene is TRBV19, the J gene TRBJ1-1; 7 bases align to TRBD1. The CDR3 runs to 14 residues. The V gene end was trimmed by 6 bases and the J gene end by 3 bases; junction bases not matched to a gene: 7. In germline, CDR1 is LNHDA, CDR2 SQIVND (reference sequence). For the CDR3, the DNA is TGTGCCAGTAGGAAACAGGGGAGTTACACTGAAGCTTTCTTT. This translates into CASRKQGSYTEAFF.

The CDR3 DNA is TGTGCCATGACAGGGGGGACTCGCTACGAGCAGTACTTC. Its protein is CAMTGGTRYEQYF. This chain links TRBV2 with TRBJ2-7; 9 bases are a match to TRBD1. V dropped 10 bases and J dropped 3; count of bases not matched to a gene: 7. The CDR3 runs to 13 residues. The germline gives CDR1 SNHLY, CDR2 FYNNEI.

The rearrangement joins TRBV19 to TRBJ1-1, with 8 bases aligning to TRBD1. Germline V gives CDR1 LNHDA, CDR2 SQIVND (reference sequence). CDR3 size: 14 residues. The trim removed 2 bases at V and 7 bases at J, leaving 6 bases unmatched. Here the CDR3 reads CASSIRQGLNEAFF. DNA of the CDR3: TGTGCCAGTAGTATAAGACAGGGGCTTAATGAAGCTTTCTTT.

The chain is built from TRBV6-5 and TRBJ1-1; a possible D gene is TRBD1 (6 bases). V lost 6 bases to trimming and J lost 0 bases, with 11 bases between them. The germline V gene has CDR1 MNHEY and CDR2 SVGAGI. The CDR3 is 14 amino acids. The CDR3 region has the DNA TGTGCCAGCAGAACAGGGAAAATGAACACTGAAGCTTTCTTT. As protein: CASRTGKMNTEAFF.